The present T cell receptor beta chain was sequenced within a study of regulatory T cells in long-lasting Graves disease. The CDR3 is made up of 14 amino acids. Germline CDR1 and CDR2: SNHLY and FYNNEI. V shed 3 bases and J shed 5 bases, with 11 bases lying between them. Regarding time point: newly diagnosed GD, antithyroid drugs for less than 3 months. PBMCs were the source of the RNA used for TCR sequencing. Arm-PCR with iRepertoire HTBI primers amplified the CDR3 regions for these TCR beta libraries. TCRdb fed the multiplex PCR reads into MiXCR, producing one record per CDR3 protein. The table lists 400,000 to 500,000 distinct CDR3 sequences, less than 15% of them singletons, with approximately 15% in the top ten. The table lists this clonotype with many counts. This same sample was also part of a study on T cells in Graves' hyperthyroidism and ophthalmopathy. That source adds: A first-round RT-PCR of the TCR CDR3 used the HTBI primer set.

This clonotype was obtained from a woman aged 45-60 years with Graves disease. The J gene is TRBJ2-1, the V gene TRBV2, with D possibly matching TRBD2 (6 bases). Sequencing was performed on peripheral blood mononuclear cells (PBMCs), taken at new diagnosis, from a patient treated with antithyroid drugs. CDR3 in amino acids: CASSDGWTNNEQFF. CDR3 coding DNA: TGTGCCAGCAGTGACGGTTGGACTAACAATGAGCAGTTCTTC.